These T cell receptor beta chains were read from a single sample in a study of radiotherapy plus CTLA-4 blockade in lung cancer. Repertoires were generated with immunoSEQ multiplex PCR, while TCRdb's copy carries only in-frame clones and drops some. The sample comprises 100,000 or so clones, approximately 80% of which are singletons, and about 25% rests with the top ten. The sequencing here drew on peripheral blood, taken from a patient treated with radiotherapy plus ipilimumab. These receptors all stem from a human donor with non-small cell lung cancer that progressed on radiotherapy plus ipilimumab. The CDR3 runs from the conserved cysteine through the conserved F or W. The order of the fields is V gene, clone size, D gene, J gene, CDR3 protein, CDR3 DNA. The D gene is left open where the match is weak. The size entry is marked missing in some rows and otherwise reads once, few, many or a size class.

V gene: TRBV2; clone size: .; D gene: .; J gene: TRBJ2-6; CDR3 protein: CASSRQARSGANVLTF; CDR3 DNA: TGTGCCAGCAGTAGGCAGGCCCGCTCTGGGGCCAACGTCCTGACTTTC
V gene: TRBV6-5; clone size: .; D gene: .; J gene: TRBJ1-4; CDR3 protein: CASRTGTEKLFF; CDR3 DNA: TGTGCCAGCAGGACAGGAACTGAAAAACTGTTTTTT
V gene: TRBV6-5; clone size: few; D gene: .; J gene: TRBJ1-4; CDR3 protein: CASSPGQGGEKLFF; CDR3 DNA: TGTGCCAGCAGCCCCGGGCAGGGAGGGGAAAAACTGTTTTTT
V gene: TRBV2; clone size: .; D gene: TRBD1; J gene: TRBJ2-6; CDR3 protein: CASRPGQIFSGANVLTF; CDR3 DNA: TGTGCCAGCAGACCGGGACAGATTTTCTCTGGGGCCAACGTCCTGACTTTC
V gene: TRBV21-1; clone size: .; D gene: .; J gene: TRBJ2-6; CDR3 protein: CAKEGRTPSGANVLTF; CDR3 DNA: TGTGCCAAAGAGGGCAGGACCCCCTCTGGGGCCAACGTCCTGACTTTC
V gene: TRBV5-4; clone size: .; D gene: TRBD1; J gene: TRBJ2-2; CDR3 protein: CASSSRDRGRTGELFF; CDR3 DNA: TGTGCCAGCAGCTCCCGGGACAGGGGAAGGACCGGGGAGCTGTTTTTT
V gene: TRBV5-4; clone size: .; D gene: .; J gene: TRBJ1-1; CDR3 protein: CASSLAGGNTEAFF; CDR3 DNA: TGTGCCAGCAGCTTGGCCGGGGGGAACACTGAAGCTTTCTTT
V gene: TRBV28; clone size: .; D gene: .; J gene: TRBJ2-7; CDR3 protein: CASSLWQNGIYEQYF; CDR3 DNA: TGTGCCAGCAGTTTATGGCAGAACGGAATCTACGAGCAGTACTTC
V gene: TRBV27; clone size: .; D gene: TRBD2; J gene: TRBJ2-1; CDR3 protein: CASSLRKGTSAYNEQFF; CDR3 DNA: TGTGCCAGCAGTCTAAGAAAAGGGACTAGCGCTTACAATGAGCAGTTCTTC
V gene: TRBV5-1; clone size: .; D gene: .; J gene: TRBJ2-2; CDR3 protein: CASRGRRGDTGELFF; CDR3 DNA: TGCGCCAGCAGGGGCCGGAGAGGGGACACCGGGGAGCTGTTTTTT
V gene: TRBV7-2; clone size: .; D gene: .; J gene: TRBJ2-1; CDR3 protein: CASSLTRFEQFF; CDR3 DNA: TGTGCCAGCAGCCTGACTAGATTTGAGCAGTTCTTC
V gene: TRBV27; clone size: .; D gene: .; J gene: TRBJ2-7; CDR3 protein: CASSLVGPYEQYF; CDR3 DNA: TGTGCCAGCAGCTTGGTCGGCCCCTACGAGCAGTACTTC
V gene: TRBV12-5; clone size: .; D gene: .; J gene: TRBJ2-7; CDR3 protein: CASGPSGLIYEQYF; CDR3 DNA: TGTGCTAGTGGTCCCTCGGGACTTATCTACGAGCAGTACTTC
V gene: TRBV7-6; clone size: .; D gene: .; J gene: TRBJ2-1; CDR3 protein: CASSLAQGPSDNEQFF; CDR3 DNA: TGTGCCAGCAGCTTAGCCCAGGGCCCGTCTGACAATGAGCAGTTCTTC
V gene: TRBV7-3; clone size: .; D gene: .; J gene: TRBJ2-2; CDR3 protein: CASSLPGTLTGELFF; CDR3 DNA: TGTGCCAGCAGCTTACCCGGGACTCTCACCGGGGAGCTGTTTTTT
V gene: TRBV6-4; clone size: .; D gene: .; J gene: TRBJ2-2; CDR3 protein: CASSDSDTGELFF; CDR3 DNA: TGTGCCAGCAGTGACTCGGACACCGGGGAGCTGTTTTTT
V gene: TRBV28; clone size: once; D gene: TRBD1; J gene: TRBJ2-1; CDR3 protein: CASREGTAGYNEQFF; CDR3 DNA: TGTGCCAGCAGAGAAGGGACAGCCGGTTACAATGAGCAGTTCTTC
V gene: TRBV28; clone size: .; D gene: TRBD2; J gene: TRBJ2-2; CDR3 protein: CASRKTSGRVATGELFF; CDR3 DNA: TGTGCCAGCAGGAAAACCAGCGGGAGGGTAGCCACCGGGGAGCTGTTTTTT
V gene: TRBV6-1; clone size: .; D gene: .; J gene: TRBJ1-5; CDR3 protein: CASSVTVLQPQHF; CDR3 DNA: TGTGCCAGCAGTGTAACGGTACTTCAGCCCCAGCATTTT
V gene: TRBV28; clone size: .; D gene: .; J gene: TRBJ2-7; CDR3 protein: CASSLPPTGSYEQYF; CDR3 DNA: TGTGCCAGCAGTTTACCCCCCACAGGGTCCTACGAGCAGTACTTC
V gene: TRBV28; clone size: .; D gene: .; J gene: TRBJ2-7; CDR3 protein: CASSLWSHRASSYEQYF; CDR3 DNA: TGTGCCAGCAGTTTATGGTCCCACAGGGCCAGCTCCTACGAGCAGTACTTC
V gene: TRBV30; clone size: .; D gene: .; J gene: TRBJ1-5; CDR3 protein: CAWSVMGGQPQHF; CDR3 DNA: TGTGCCTGGAGTGTAATGGGGGGGCAGCCCCAGCATTTT
V gene: TRBV4-2; clone size: once; D gene: .; J gene: TRBJ2-7; CDR3 protein: CASSQVPPGSGAAVEQYF; CDR3 DNA: TGTGCCAGCAGCCAAGTACCCCCGGGCTCAGGGGCAGCGGTAGAGCAGTACTTC
V gene: TRBV5-1; clone size: .; D gene: TRBD2; J gene: TRBJ2-2; CDR3 protein: CASSLAGGGAGELFF; CDR3 DNA: TGCGCCAGCAGCTTAGCGGGAGGAGGGGCCGGGGAGCTGTTTTTT
V gene: TRBV18; clone size: .; D gene: .; J gene: TRBJ2-1; CDR3 protein: CASSPPQGFYNEQFF; CDR3 DNA: TGTGCCAGCTCACCACCCCAGGGCTTCTACAATGAGCAGTTCTTC
V gene: TRBV2; clone size: .; D gene: TRBD2; J gene: TRBJ2-3; CDR3 protein: CASMTSSGIGTDTQYF; CDR3 DNA: TGTGCCAGCATGACCTCTAGCGGGATAGGGACAGATACGCAGTATTTT
V gene: TRBV7-3; clone size: .; D gene: TRBD1; J gene: TRBJ1-1; CDR3 protein: CASSSQGYTEAFF; CDR3 DNA: TGTGCCAGCAGCTCACAGGGGTATACTGAAGCTTTCTTT
V gene: TRBV19; clone size: .; D gene: .; J gene: TRBJ2-4; CDR3 protein: CASRGRTKNIQYF; CDR3 DNA: TGTGCCAGTAGAGGAAGGACCAAAAACATTCAGTACTTC
V gene: TRBV30; clone size: .; D gene: TRBD2; J gene: TRBJ2-1; CDR3 protein: CAWSLGLLADNEQFF; CDR3 DNA: TGTGCCTGGAGTTTAGGCCTGCTAGCGGACAATGAGCAGTTCTTC
V gene: TRBV9; clone size: .; D gene: TRBD2; J gene: TRBJ2-1; CDR3 protein: CASSVLGTSGRNEQFF; CDR3 DNA: TGTGCCAGCAGCGTTCTAGGGACTAGCGGGAGAAATGAGCAGTTCTTC
V gene: TRBV9; clone size: .; D gene: .; J gene: TRBJ2-7; CDR3 protein: CASSVGGGSPYEQYF; CDR3 DNA: TGTGCCAGCAGCGTCGGGGGAGGATCCCCTTACGAGCAGTACTTC
V gene: TRBV5-4; clone size: .; D gene: TRBD1; J gene: TRBJ1-1; CDR3 protein: CASSYTGTGPTEAFF; CDR3 DNA: TGTGCCAGCAGCTATACCGGGACAGGGCCCACTGAAGCTTTCTTT
V gene: TRBV5-1; clone size: .; D gene: .; J gene: TRBJ1-1; CDR3 protein: CASSSRYLGDAEAFF; CDR3 DNA: TGCGCCAGCAGCTCTAGGTACCTGGGAGACGCTGAAGCTTTCTTT
V gene: TRBV28; clone size: .; D gene: .; J gene: TRBJ2-7; CDR3 protein: CASSFRVYEQYF; CDR3 DNA: TGTGCCAGCAGTTTCCGAGTCTACGAGCAGTACTTC
V gene: TRBV27; clone size: .; D gene: TRBD1; J gene: TRBJ2-2; CDR3 protein: CASSWGQPGELFF; CDR3 DNA: TGTGCCAGCAGTTGGGGACAGCCCGGGGAGCTGTTTTTT
V gene: TRBV5-4; clone size: .; D gene: TRBD1; J gene: TRBJ1-1; CDR3 protein: CASSLAGQGSPEAFF; CDR3 DNA: TGTGCCAGCAGCTTGGCCGGACAGGGGTCCCCTGAAGCTTTCTTT
V gene: TRBV7-6; clone size: .; D gene: .; J gene: TRBJ2-3; CDR3 protein: CASSLGTGPDTQYF; CDR3 DNA: TGTGCCAGCAGCTTAGGAACAGGTCCAGATACGCAGTATTTT
V gene: TRBV7-6; clone size: once; D gene: .; J gene: TRBJ2-7; CDR3 protein: CASSLAGTSSYEQYF; CDR3 DNA: TGTGCCAGCAGCTTAGCCGGGACCAGCTCCTACGAGCAGTACTTC
V gene: TRBV4-1; clone size: .; D gene: TRBD2; J gene: TRBJ2-7; CDR3 protein: CASSQEISGLTYEQYF; CDR3 DNA: TGCGCCAGCAGCCAAGAGATTAGCGGGTTAACCTACGAGCAGTACTTC
V gene: TRBV5-1; clone size: .; D gene: .; J gene: TRBJ2-1; CDR3 protein: CASSLTASYNEQFF; CDR3 DNA: TGCGCCAGCAGCCTGACAGCCTCCTACAATGAGCAGTTCTTC
V gene: TRBV9; clone size: few; D gene: TRBD2; J gene: TRBJ2-2; CDR3 protein: CASSETSNTGELFF; CDR3 DNA: TGTGCCAGCAGCGAGACTAGCAACACCGGGGAGCTGTTTTTT
V gene: TRBV21-1; clone size: .; D gene: .; J gene: TRBJ2-7; CDR3 protein: CASSQETRSLVYEQYF; CDR3 DNA: TGTGCCAGCAGCCAAGAAACTAGGAGCCTAGTCTACGAGCAGTACTTC